These 24 T cell receptor beta chains were sequenced from one sample in a study of OX40 agonist ivuxolimab in advanced cancers. Libraries were constructed by the immunoSEQ multiplex PCR assay. TCRdb stores this immuneACCESS table with in-frame sequences only. Part of the clones is absent; in the studies checked, under half of the shortfall reflects unresolved V genes, and no reason is known for the rest. In this sample the table shows some 73,000 clones, 75% to 90% of which occur a single time. Of the sample, about 0.53% falls within the top ten clones. The sample was CD4+ or CD8+ T cells sorted from blood, taken in a trial of the OX40 agonist ivuxolimab. The receptors were sampled from an adult with an advanced solid tumor such as melanoma, head and neck, liver or kidney cancer.

The rearrangement links TRBV5-4 to TRBJ2-2; weak D call: TRBD1 (5 bases). CDR1 and CDR2 from the germline V gene are SGHNT and YYREEE (reference sequence). The CDR3 extends over 15 amino acids. The V end lost 4 bases, the J end lost 6 bases, and 16 bases lay between the germline ends. CDR3 coding DNA: TGTGCCAGCAGCCAGCCGGGCAGGGTAGCCGGGGAGCTGTTTTTT. Its protein is CASSQPGRVAGELFF.

This chain connects TRBV6-4 to TRBJ2-2; TRBD2 might be the D (6 bases). Germline loops: CDR1 MRHNA, CDR2 SNTAGT. V lost 6 bases to trimming and J lost 4 bases, with 12 bases between them. The CDR3 consists of 14 residues. The DNA of the CDR3 is TGTGCCAGCAGCGCCGGGGGATTCACCGGGGAGCTGTTTTTT. It specifies CASSAGGFTGELFF.

This clone turned up a few times. This chain uses TRBV6-1 with TRBJ2-1; D is perhaps TRBD1 (6 bases). There are 15 residues in the CDR3. The germline V and J ends were trimmed by 7 bases and 1 base, with 14 bases remaining between them. The germline CDR1 and CDR2 sequences are MNHNS and SASEGT. The CDR3 is CASTTGLYSYNEQFF. Written as DNA, the CDR3 is TGTGCCAGCACCACAGGGTTGTATTCCTACAATGAGCAGTTCTTC.

The genes are TRBV14 and TRBJ2-5, with TRBD2 matching 7 bases. The V gene end was trimmed by 0 bases and the J gene end by 7 bases; junction bases not matched to a gene: 5. Per germline, CDR1 SGHDN and CDR2 FVKESK. The CDR3 loop spans 14 amino acids. The CDR3 is CASSQDLAVRTQYF. Written as DNA, the CDR3 is TGTGCCAGCAGCCAAGACCTAGCGGTCCGGACCCAGTACTTC.

The V gene is TRBV5-1, the J gene TRBJ2-5; no firm D call. In germline, CDR1 is SGHRS, CDR2 YFSETQ. Deletions cut 2 bases from V and 4 bases from J, with 12 bases between. The CDR3 contains 14 residues. The CDR3 protein is CASSFLGIRETQYF. CDR3 DNA sequence: TGCGCCAGCAGCTTCCTGGGAATTAGAGAGACCCAGTACTTC.

The chain links TRBV27 to TRBJ2-5, with unresolved D. CDR1 and CDR2 from the germline V gene are MNHEY and SMNVEV (reference sequence). CDR3 length equals 14 residues. Trimming left V 6 bases short and J 2 bases short, with 13 bases between. DNA of the CDR3: TGTGCCAGCAGCCTCGACTGGGGACAAGAGACCCAGTACTTC. Its translation is CASSLDWGQETQYF.

This rearrangement joins TRBV2 to TRBJ2-7; D possibly corresponds to TRBD1 (5 bases). CDR1 is SNHLY, CDR2 FYNNEI, per germline. This CDR3 spans 14 amino acids. V shed 6 bases and J shed 2 bases, with 14 bases lying between them. CDR3 loop: CASRFDRGPYEQYF. CDR3 sequence (DNA): TGTGCCAGCAGATTCGACAGAGGACCCTACGAGCAGTACTTC.

V and J are TRBV7-8 and TRBJ2-7; TRBD2 aligns across 7 bases. Germline V CDR1 and CDR2: SGHVS, FQNEAQ. V shed 2 bases and J 2 bases; nucleotides not matched to a gene: 3. The CDR3 loop spans 14 amino acids. The CDR3 DNA follows: TGTGCCAGCAGCTTAACTAGCGAAGCCTACGAGCAGTACTTC. Translation gives CASSLTSEAYEQYF.

Only a few counts were recorded for this clone. The chain joins TRBV27 to TRBJ2-2; 11 bases agree with TRBD1. This CDR3 comprises 16 residues. Trimming at V came to 2 bases and at J to 4 bases, leaving 3 bases not matched to a gene. Germline values: CDR1 MNHEY, CDR2 SMNVEV (reference sequence). CDR3 in DNA: TGTGCCAGCAGTTTAAAAGGGACAGGGGGCACCGGGGAGCTGTTTTTT. Translating it yields CASSLKGTGGTGELFF.

The chain joins TRBV5-1 to TRBJ2-1; 9 bases fit TRBD2. Germline CDR1 reads SGHRS; CDR2 reads YFSETQ. The junction had 6 bases not matched to a gene; V was cut back by 5 bases and J by 6 bases. This CDR3 region has 14 residues. CDR3 coding DNA: TGCGCCAGCAGACCGGGACTAGCCCCCAATGAGCAGTTCTTC. It codes for CASRPGLAPNEQFF.

This sequence joins TRBV7-8 and TRBJ1-3, with D perhaps matching TRBD1 (5 bases). V was shortened by 5 bases and J by 3 bases, with 8 bases between the two germline ends. CDR1 and CDR2 from the germline V gene are SGHVS and FQNEAQ. This CDR3 comprises 13 residues. CDR3 sequence reads: CASSQGFGNTIYF. For the CDR3, the DNA is TGTGCCAGCAGCCAGGGTTTTGGAAACACCATATATTTT.

The gene calls are TRBV5-1 and TRBJ1-1; TRBD1 might be the D (6 bases). V lost 1 base to trimming and J lost 4 bases, with 14 bases between them. This CDR3 is 15 amino acids long. Germline V CDR1 and CDR2: SGHRS, YFSETQ. The CDR3 DNA reads TGCGCCAGCAGCTTGATTGGGGGCCAGGGCACTGAAGCTTTCTTT. This gives the protein CASSLIGGQGTEAFF.

As regards this clone: Other DNA sequences within the sample encode an identical CDR3. The CDR3 DNA sequence: TGTGCCAGTAGTATCCCAGGAAACTATGGCTACACCTTC. As protein: CASSIPGNYGYTF. The rearrangement joins TRBV19 to TRBJ1-2; D is ambiguous. The CDR3 loop spans 13 amino acids. Germline loops: CDR1 LNHDA, CDR2 SQIVND (reference sequence). Trimming shortened V by 3 bases and J by 2 bases, and 7 bases separated the two germline ends. Supplemented by reference TRBV19 and TRBJ1-2, the full variable domain reads DGGITQSPKYLFRKEGQNVTLSCEQNLNHDAMYWYRQDPGQGLRLIYYSQIVNDFQKGDIAEGYSVSREKKESFPLTVTSAQKNPTAFYLCASSIPGNYGYTFGSGTRLTVV.

The chain carries TRBV10-3 and TRBJ1-1; no firm D call. The CDR3 has 13 amino acids. Germline CDR1 and CDR2: ENHRY and SYGVKD. V shed 10 bases and J shed 1 base, with 13 bases lying between them. The chain's CDR3 is CASKSRPNTEAFF. The CDR3 DNA is TGTGCCAGCAAGTCCAGGCCGAACACTGAAGCTTTCTTT.

Concerning this clone: Its ends do not fully match the called genes, so a read error is possible. J is TRBJ1-2 and V is TRBV6-5; D gene uncertain. CDR3 length: 14 amino acids. Germline V gene sequence: CDR1 MNHEY, CDR2 SVGAGI. CDR3 sequence (DNA): TGTGCCAGCAGCAGACCCGGTATAAGCCATCCCCCTTTCTTC. It codes for CASSRPGISHPPFF.

The chain employs TRBV7-9 and TRBJ2-5; the D gene is possibly TRBD2 (5 bases). Germline V gene sequence: CDR1 SEHNR, CDR2 FQNEAQ (reference sequence). The CDR3 has 14 residues. Trimming took 5 bases from V and 0 from J, leaving 10 bases between them. This CDR3 reads CASSIPRDQETQYF. In DNA, the CDR3 is TGTGCCAGCAGCATACCGCGGGACCAAGAGACCCAGTACTTC.

The chain has TRBV7-9 and TRBJ2-2, with 10 bases identical to TRBD2. The CDR3 totals 14 residues. J was trimmed by 7 bases and V by 8 bases; bases with no gene match: 7. The germline CDR1 and CDR2 sequences are SEHNR and FQNEAQ (reference sequence). In DNA form, the CDR3 reads TGTGCCAGCCGAGCGGGAGGGCGAGTCGGGGAGCTGTTTTTT. Protein product: CASRAGGRVGELFF. Looking up the rest from reference TRBV7-9 and TRBJ2-2 gives the full variable domain: DTGVSQNPRHKITKRGQNVTFRCDPISEHNRLYWYRQTLGQGPEFLTYFQNEAQLEKSRLLSDRFSAERPKGSFSTLEIQRTEQGDSAMYLCASRAGGRVGELFFGEGSRLTVL.

V and J are TRBV2 and TRBJ1-1; 9 nucleotides match TRBD1. Trimming took 4 bases from V and 3 from J; bases not matched to a gene: 3. Germline loops: CDR1 SNHLY, CDR2 FYNNEI. The CDR3 spans 14 residues. DNA of the CDR3: TGTGCCAGCAGTGCAGACAGGGGGGACACTGAAGCTTTCTTT. Its translation is CASSADRGDTEAFF.

This rearrangement joins TRBV30 to TRBJ2-7, with 9 bases matching TRBD1. This CDR3 comprises 13 residues. CDR1 and CDR2 from the germline V gene are GTSNPN and SVGIG (reference sequence). The V segment lost 4 bases and the J segment 2 bases; nucleotides outside the gene matches: 3. The CDR3 protein is CAWKGQGPYEQYF. The CDR3 DNA is TGTGCCTGGAAGGGACAGGGCCCCTACGAGCAGTACTTC.

The V call is TRBV6-1, the J call TRBJ2-5, with 7 bases lining up with TRBD1. V dropped 6 bases and J dropped 11; count of bases not matched to a gene: 15. This CDR3 contains 14 residues. CDR1 is MNHNS, CDR2 SASEGT, per germline. This chain's CDR3 is CASSSSPDRLEQYF. CDR3 in DNA: TGTGCCAGCAGCTCTAGTCCGGACAGGCTTGAGCAGTACTTC.

This rearrangement joins TRBV19 to TRBJ2-2; D may be TRBD1 or TRBD2 (5 bases each). Germline V CDR1 and CDR2: LNHDA, SQIVND (reference sequence). CDR3 length equals 16 residues. Deletions cut 4 bases from V and 5 bases from J, with 17 bases between. In DNA, the CDR3 is TGTGCCAGTAGTAGTAATACCGGGACGATAACCGGGGAGCTGTTTTTT. Translating it yields CASSSNTGTITGELFF.

The V call is TRBV2, the J call TRBJ2-1, with TRBD1 matching over 10 bases. Germline loops: CDR1 SNHLY, CDR2 FYNNEI. This CDR3 contains 15 residues. V lost 6 bases to trimming and J lost 8 bases; unmatched junction nucleotides: 10. The CDR3 bases are TGTGCCAGCAGCAGCCGGGACAGGGGTGAGGATGAGCAGTTCTTC. This codes for CASSSRDRGEDEQFF.

The chain has TRBV9 and TRBJ2-5, with D perhaps TRBD2 (6 bases). The DNA end is a closer match to TRBJ2-7, so the J assignment may be wrong. The CDR3 is 14 amino acids. Germline V lookup: CDR1 SGDLS, CDR2 YYNGEE. The CDR3 sequence is CASSAQTSSYEQYF. CDR3 sequence (DNA): TGTGCCAGCAGCGCTCAGACTAGCTCCTACGAGCAGTACTTC.

V usage is TRBV5-1 and J usage is TRBJ2-7; D is perhaps TRBD2 (6 bases). Per germline, CDR1 SGHRS and CDR2 YFSETQ. The CDR3 consists of 14 residues. Between the trimmed V and J ends, which lost 6 bases and 2 bases, there was a span of 15 bases. In nucleotides, the CDR3 is TGCGCCAGCACCACGGGGGAGTGGGCCTACGAGCAGTACTTC. Protein product: CASTTGEWAYEQYF. The whole variable domain, filled in from reference TRBV5-1 and TRBJ2-7, reads KAGVTQTPRYLIKTRGQQVTLSCSPISGHRSVSWYQQTPGQGLQFLFEYFSETQRNKGNFPGRFSGRQFSNSRSEMNVSTLELGDSALYLCASTTGEWAYEQYFGPGTRLTVT.